This TCR beta chain was retrieved from a study of beta chain features in type 1 diabetes. About this clone: The antigen is not known.

J gave up 6 bases and V 1 base, and 5 bases lay outside the gene matches. The CDR3 extends over 14 amino acids. The germline CDR1 and CDR2 sequences are LGHNA and YNFKEQ. Study outcomes and limitations: Researchers report that Type 1 diabetes patients had moderately but significantly shorter TCRB CDR3s across all four CD4+ subsets. A possible short-template PCR bias applies equally to patients and controls.

Expressed TCRB transcripts were sequenced, since all the RNA that had been isolated was reverse transcribed. About 3.57 million reads, on average, came from each naive, central memory and regulatory T cell sample. Libraries were prepared by immunoSEQ multiplex PCR; TCRdb keeps only in-frame clonotypes and omits some of them. The sample yields some 640,000 clones, about an eighth seen once. The sequencing input was naive CD4+ T cells from blood. The TCR originated in a man between 18 and 29 years old with type 1 diabetes. The rearrangement links TRBV4-2 to TRBJ1-1, with 7 bases aligning to TRBD1. CDR3 in amino acids: CASSQADRVPEAFF. In DNA form, the CDR3 reads TGTGCCAGCAGCCAAGCTGACAGGGTACCTGAAGCTTTCTTT.